Here is one TCR beta chain with its context. The antigen remains undetermined. Noted time point: patch test 2, 6 weeks after DPC sensitization. Noted treatment: therapeutic diphenylcyclopropenone sensitization with weekly scalp DPC. Prior to each patch test being applied, blood was drawn. TCRdb re-derived calls from the RACE reads in MiXCR, one entry per CDR3 protein. The repertoire holds 80,000 to 100,000 distinct CDR3 sequences, 9.3% seen once, with approximately 1.9% in the top ten. The CDR3 is made up of 15 amino acids. V was trimmed by 3 bases and J by 9 bases, leaving 15 bases between them. These data originate in a study of human T cells and chemical hapten exposure. Study-wide background: Diphenylcyclopropenone doses were given weekly to the scalps of patients across the approximately 24-week study. Largely, small differences in pooled library volume made per-sample TCR yields vary. General study results and limits: DPC sensitization did not alter TCRs above 1 in 1000 frequency.

The sequencing used whole blood, collected in connection with sensitization to the hapten diphenylcyclopropenone (DPC). The source of this sequence is a woman in her thirties or forties with alopecia areata. Some clones in this sample may be carry-over from other donors' samples. The chain links TRBV12-3 or TRBV12-4 to TRBJ1-6; D might be TRBD1 (5 bases). DNA of the CDR3: TGTGCCAGCAGTTTTGAATACGGGGGGAGTTCACCCCTCCACTTT. This sequence encodes CASSFEYGGSSPLHF.